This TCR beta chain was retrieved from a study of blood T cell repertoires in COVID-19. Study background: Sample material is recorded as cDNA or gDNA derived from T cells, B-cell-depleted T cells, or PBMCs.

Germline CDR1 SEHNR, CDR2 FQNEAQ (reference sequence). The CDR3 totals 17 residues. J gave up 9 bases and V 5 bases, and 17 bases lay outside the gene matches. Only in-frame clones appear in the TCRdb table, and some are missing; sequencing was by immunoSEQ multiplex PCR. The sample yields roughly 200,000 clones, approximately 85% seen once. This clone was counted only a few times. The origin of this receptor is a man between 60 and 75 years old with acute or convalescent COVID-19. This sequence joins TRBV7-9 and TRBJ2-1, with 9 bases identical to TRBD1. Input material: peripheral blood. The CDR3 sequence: CASSRMSTGTGTSEQFF. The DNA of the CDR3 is TGTGCCAGCAGCCGCATGAGTACCGGGACAGGGACGAGTGAGCAGTTCTTC.